Reported below is one T cell receptor beta chain. One junction end does not reproduce the germline sequence, and a read error may be involved. Researchers ran the PCR with 60 Vbeta and 13 Jbeta primers. The method was immunoSEQ multiplex PCR; TCRdb's version includes in-frame clones alone and lacks a portion of them. Here the sample spans tens of thousands of clones, roughly 67% being singletons. These data belong to a study of cytomegalovirus exposure and HLA in healthy donors. The CDR3 spans 12 residues. Germline CDR1 and CDR2: SGHDT and YYEEEE. The chain joins TRBV5-6 to TRBJ2-5; D possibly corresponds to TRBD1 (5 bases). The source is a boy younger than 18 in good health and CMV-seropositive. Material for sequencing was PBMCs. CDR3 in DNA: TGTGCCAGCAGCTTGGAGAGCAGGGCTTCAGACTTC. This codes for CASSLESRASDF.